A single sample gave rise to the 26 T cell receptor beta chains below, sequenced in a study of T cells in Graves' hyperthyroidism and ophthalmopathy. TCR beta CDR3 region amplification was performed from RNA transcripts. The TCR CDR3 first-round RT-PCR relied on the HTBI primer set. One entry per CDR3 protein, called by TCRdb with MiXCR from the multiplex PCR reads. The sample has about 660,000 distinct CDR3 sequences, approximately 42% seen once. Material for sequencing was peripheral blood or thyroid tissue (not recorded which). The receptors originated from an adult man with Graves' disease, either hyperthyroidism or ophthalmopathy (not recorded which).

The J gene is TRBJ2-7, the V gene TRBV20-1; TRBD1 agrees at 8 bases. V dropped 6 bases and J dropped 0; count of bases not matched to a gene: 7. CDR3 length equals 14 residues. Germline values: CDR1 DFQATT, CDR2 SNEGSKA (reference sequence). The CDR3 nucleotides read TGCAGTGCACCAAGACAGGGGCTCTCCTACGAGCAGTACTTC. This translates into CSAPRQGLSYEQYF.

The CDR3 DNA is TGTGCCAGCAGCCAAGATTATAGCGGCTTCAATCAGCCCCAGCATTTT. Translating gives CASSQDYSGFNQPQHF. The V gene is TRBV14, the J gene TRBJ1-5; D ambiguous. CDR1 SGHDN and CDR2 FVKESK come from the germline V gene. Trimming removed 0 bases from V and 3 bases from J, with 12 bases in between. The length of the CDR3 is 16 residues.

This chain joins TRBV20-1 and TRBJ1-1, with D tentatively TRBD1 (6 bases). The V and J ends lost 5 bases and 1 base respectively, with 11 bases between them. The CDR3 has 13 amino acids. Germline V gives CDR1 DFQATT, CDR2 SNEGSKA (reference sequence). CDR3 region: CSALRGQNTEAFF. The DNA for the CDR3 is TGCAGTGCTCTCAGGGGACAGAACACTGAAGCTTTCTTT.

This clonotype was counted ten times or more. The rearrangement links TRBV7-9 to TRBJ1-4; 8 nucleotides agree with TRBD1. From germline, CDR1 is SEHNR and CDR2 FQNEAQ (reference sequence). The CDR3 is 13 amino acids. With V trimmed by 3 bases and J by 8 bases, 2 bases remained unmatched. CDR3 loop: CASSFRDREKLFF. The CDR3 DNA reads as TGTGCCAGCAGCTTCCGGGACAGGGAAAAACTGTTTTTT.

CDR3 DNA: TGTGCCAGCAGCTTAGCGCCGACCTATGGCTACACCTTC. This codes for CASSLAPTYGYTF. The chain joins TRBV7-8 to TRBJ1-2; D remains unclear. The CDR3 has 13 residues. Trimming removed 0 bases from V and 4 bases from J, with 6 bases in between. The germline CDR1 and CDR2 sequences are SGHVS and FQNEAQ.

The CDR3 DNA sequence: TGTGCCAGCAGCACCCGGACAGCTCATAATGAAAAACTGTTTTTT. Translation gives CASSTRTAHNEKLFF. The rearrangement links TRBV7-9 to TRBJ1-4; D perhaps matches TRBD1 (6 bases). V gave up 5 bases and J gave up 4 bases, with 14 bases separating them. This CDR3 has 15 residues. CDR1 SEHNR and CDR2 FQNEAQ come from the germline V gene (reference sequence).

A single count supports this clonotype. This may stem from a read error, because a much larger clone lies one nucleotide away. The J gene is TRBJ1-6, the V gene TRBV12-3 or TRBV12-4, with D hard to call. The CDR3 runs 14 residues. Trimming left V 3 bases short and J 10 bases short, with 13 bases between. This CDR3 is CASSLEVRMSPLHF. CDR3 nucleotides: TGTGCCAGCAGTTTGGAGGTGCGAATGTCACCCCTCCACTTT.

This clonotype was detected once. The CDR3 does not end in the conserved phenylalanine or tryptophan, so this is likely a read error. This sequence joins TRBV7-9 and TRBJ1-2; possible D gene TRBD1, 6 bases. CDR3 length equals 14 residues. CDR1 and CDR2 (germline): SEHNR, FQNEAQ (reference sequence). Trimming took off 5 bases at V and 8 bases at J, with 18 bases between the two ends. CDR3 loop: CASSQAPGARGYTL. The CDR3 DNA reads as TGTGCCAGCAGCCAAGCCCCAGGGGCGCGCGGCTACACCCTC.

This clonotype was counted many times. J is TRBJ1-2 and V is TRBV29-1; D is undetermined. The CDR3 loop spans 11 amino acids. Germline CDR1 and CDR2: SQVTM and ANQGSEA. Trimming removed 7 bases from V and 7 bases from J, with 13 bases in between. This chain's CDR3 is CSAYSATGYTF. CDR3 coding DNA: TGCAGCGCTTACTCGGCAACTGGCTACACCTTC.

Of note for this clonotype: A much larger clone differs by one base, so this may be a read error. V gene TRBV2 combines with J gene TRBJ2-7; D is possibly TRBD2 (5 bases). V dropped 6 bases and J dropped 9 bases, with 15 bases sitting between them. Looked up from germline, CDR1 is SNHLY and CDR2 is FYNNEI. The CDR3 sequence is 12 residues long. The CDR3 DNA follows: TGTGCCAGCAGGGAGACTACGGCGTGGCAGTACTTC. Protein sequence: CASRETTAWQYF.

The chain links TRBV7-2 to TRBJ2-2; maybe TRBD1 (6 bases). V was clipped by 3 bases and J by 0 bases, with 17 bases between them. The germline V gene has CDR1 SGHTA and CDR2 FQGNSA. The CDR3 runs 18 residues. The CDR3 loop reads CASSFLDSHDPNTGELFF. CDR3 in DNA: TGTGCCAGCAGCTTCTTGGACAGCCACGACCCGAACACCGGGGAGCTGTTTTTT.

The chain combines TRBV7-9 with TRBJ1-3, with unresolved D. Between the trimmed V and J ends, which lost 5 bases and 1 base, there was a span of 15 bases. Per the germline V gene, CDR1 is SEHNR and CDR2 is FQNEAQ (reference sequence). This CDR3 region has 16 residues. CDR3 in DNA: TGTGCCAGCAGCCCCCGGATTGGCGTATCTGGAAACACCATATATTTT. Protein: CASSPRIGVSGNTIYF.

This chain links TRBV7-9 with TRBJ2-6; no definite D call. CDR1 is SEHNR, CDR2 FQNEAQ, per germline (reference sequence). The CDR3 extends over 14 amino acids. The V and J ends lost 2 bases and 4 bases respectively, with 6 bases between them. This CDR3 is CASSLQSGANVLTF. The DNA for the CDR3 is TGTGCCAGCAGCTTACAGTCCGGGGCCAACGTCCTGACTTTC.

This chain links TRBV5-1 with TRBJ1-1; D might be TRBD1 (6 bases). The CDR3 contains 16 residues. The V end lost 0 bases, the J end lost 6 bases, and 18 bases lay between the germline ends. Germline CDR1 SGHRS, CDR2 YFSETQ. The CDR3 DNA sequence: TGCGCCAGCAGCTTGGATACACAGGGTAAAAGGGCTGAAGCTTTCTTT. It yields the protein CASSLDTQGKRAEAFF.

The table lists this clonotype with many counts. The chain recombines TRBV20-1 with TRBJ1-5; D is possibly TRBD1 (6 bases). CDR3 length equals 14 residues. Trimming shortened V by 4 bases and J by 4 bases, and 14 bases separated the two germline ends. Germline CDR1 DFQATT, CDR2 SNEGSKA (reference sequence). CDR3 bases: TGCAGTGCTATTACAGGGTCCGAGAATCAGCCCCAGCATTTT. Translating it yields CSAITGSENQPQHF.

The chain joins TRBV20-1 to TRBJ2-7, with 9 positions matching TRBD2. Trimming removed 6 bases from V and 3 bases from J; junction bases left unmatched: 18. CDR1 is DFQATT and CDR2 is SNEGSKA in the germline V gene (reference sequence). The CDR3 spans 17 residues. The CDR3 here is CSATKPFRLAANYEQYF. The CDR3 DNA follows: TGCAGTGCCACCAAACCCTTTCGACTAGCGGCGAACTACGAGCAGTACTTC.

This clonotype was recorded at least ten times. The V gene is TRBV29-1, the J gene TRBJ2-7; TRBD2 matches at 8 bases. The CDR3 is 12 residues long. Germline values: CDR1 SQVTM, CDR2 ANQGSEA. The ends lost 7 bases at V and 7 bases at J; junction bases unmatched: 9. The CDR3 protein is CSASQGGGEQYF. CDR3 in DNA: TGCAGCGCCAGCCAGGGCGGGGGGGAGCAGTACTTC.

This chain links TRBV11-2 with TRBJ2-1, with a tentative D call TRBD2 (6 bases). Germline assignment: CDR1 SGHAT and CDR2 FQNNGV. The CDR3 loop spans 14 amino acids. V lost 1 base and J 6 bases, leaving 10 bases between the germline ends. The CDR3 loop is CASSLVVSGNEQFF. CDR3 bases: TGTGCCAGCAGCTTAGTGGTTAGCGGCAATGAGCAGTTCTTC.

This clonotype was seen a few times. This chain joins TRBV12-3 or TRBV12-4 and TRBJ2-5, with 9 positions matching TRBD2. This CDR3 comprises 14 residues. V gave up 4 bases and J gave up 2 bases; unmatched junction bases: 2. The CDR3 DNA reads TGTGCCAGCAGTTGGCGGGGGGGACAAGAGACCCAGTACTTC. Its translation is CASSWRGGQETQYF.

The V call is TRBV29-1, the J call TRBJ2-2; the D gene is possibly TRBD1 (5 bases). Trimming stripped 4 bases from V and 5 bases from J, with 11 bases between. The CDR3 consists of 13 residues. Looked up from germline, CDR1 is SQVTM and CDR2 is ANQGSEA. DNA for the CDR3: TGCAGCGTTGGCAGGGTCCGAACCGGGGAGCTGTTTTTT. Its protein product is CSVGRVRTGELFF.

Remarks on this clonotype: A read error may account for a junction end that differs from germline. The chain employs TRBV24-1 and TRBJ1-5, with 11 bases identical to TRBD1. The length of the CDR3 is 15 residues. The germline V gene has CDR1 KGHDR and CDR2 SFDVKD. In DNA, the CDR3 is TGTGCCAGCAGTCTCCCGGGACAGGGGGATCAGCCCCAGCATTTT. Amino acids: CASSLPGQGDQPQHF.

CDR3 amino acids: CASSYPTPAMARGDYEQYF. The CDR3, as DNA: TGTGCCAGCAGTTACCCCACCCCGGCTATGGCGCGGGGGGACTACGAGCAGTACTTC. V is TRBV6-5 and J is TRBJ2-7; the match to TRBD2 covers 8 bases. The ends lost 2 bases at V and 3 bases at J; junction bases unmatched: 18. Per the germline V gene, CDR1 is MNHEY and CDR2 is SVGAGI. CDR3 length: 19 residues.

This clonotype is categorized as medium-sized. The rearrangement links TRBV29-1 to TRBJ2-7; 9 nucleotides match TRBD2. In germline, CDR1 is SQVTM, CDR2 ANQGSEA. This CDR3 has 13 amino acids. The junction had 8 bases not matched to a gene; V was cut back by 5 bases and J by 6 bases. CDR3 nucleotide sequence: TGCAGCGTTCAAGCGGGAGGACAATTCGAGCAGTACTTC. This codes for CSVQAGGQFEQYF.

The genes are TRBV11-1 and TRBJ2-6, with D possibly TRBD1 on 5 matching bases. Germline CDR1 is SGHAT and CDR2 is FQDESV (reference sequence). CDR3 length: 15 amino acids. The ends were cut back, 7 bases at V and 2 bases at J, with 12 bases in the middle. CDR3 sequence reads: CASTSGPAGANVLTF. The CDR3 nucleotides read TGTGCCAGCACTTCAGGGCCGGCTGGGGCCAACGTCCTGACTTTC.

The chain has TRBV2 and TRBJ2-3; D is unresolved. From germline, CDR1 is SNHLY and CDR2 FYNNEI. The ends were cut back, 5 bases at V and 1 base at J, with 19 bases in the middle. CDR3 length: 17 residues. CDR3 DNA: TGTGCCAGCAGTCGAGCCCCGACAACTCTAGGCACAGATACGCAGTATTTT. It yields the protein CASSRAPTTLGTDTQYF.

The CDR3 coding sequence is TGCAGTGCTAGACCTGGGGATCAGCCCCAGCATTTT. Its protein product is CSARPGDQPQHF. The chain recombines TRBV20-1 with TRBJ1-5; no clear D. Trimming cost V 2 bases and J 5 bases, with 7 bases left between them. Germline loops: CDR1 DFQATT, CDR2 SNEGSKA (reference sequence). The CDR3 is 12 amino acids.